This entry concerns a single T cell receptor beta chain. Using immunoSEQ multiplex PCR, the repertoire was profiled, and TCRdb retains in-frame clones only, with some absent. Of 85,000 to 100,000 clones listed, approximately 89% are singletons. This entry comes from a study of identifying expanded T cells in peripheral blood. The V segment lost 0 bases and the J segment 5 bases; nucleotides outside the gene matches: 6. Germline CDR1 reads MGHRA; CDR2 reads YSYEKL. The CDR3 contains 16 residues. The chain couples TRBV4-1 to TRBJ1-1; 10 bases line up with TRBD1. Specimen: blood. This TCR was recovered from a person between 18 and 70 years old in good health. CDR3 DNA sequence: TGCGCCAGCAGCCAAGAATCCGGGACAGGGGCAACTGAAGCTTTCTTT. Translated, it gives CASSQESGTGATEAFF.